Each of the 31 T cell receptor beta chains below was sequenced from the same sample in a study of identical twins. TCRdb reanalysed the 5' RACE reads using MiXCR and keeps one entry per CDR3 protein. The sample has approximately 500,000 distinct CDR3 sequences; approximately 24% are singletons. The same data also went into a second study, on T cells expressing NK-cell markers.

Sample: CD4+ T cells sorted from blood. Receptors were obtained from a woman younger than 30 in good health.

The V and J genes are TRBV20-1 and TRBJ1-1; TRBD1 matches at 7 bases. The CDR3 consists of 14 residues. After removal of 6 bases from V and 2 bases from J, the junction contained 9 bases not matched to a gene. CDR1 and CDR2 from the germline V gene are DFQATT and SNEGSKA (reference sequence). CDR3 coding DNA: TGCAGTGCCAGGAGACAGGGACCTAACACTGAAGCTTTCTTT. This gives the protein CSARRQGPNTEAFF.

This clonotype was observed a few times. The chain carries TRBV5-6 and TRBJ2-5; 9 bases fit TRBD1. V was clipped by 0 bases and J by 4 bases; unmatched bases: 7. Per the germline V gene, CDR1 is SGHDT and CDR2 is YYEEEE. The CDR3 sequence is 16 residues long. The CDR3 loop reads CASSLVPGQGGETQYF. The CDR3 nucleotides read TGTGCCAGCAGCTTGGTTCCGGGACAGGGTGGAGAGACCCAGTACTTC.

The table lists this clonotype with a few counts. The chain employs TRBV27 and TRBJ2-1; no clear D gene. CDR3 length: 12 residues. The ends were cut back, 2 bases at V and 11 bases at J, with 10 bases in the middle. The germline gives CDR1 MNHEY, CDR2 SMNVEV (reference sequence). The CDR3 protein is CASSLNGVKQFF. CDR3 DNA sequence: TGTGCCAGCAGTTTAAATGGTGTGAAGCAGTTCTTC.

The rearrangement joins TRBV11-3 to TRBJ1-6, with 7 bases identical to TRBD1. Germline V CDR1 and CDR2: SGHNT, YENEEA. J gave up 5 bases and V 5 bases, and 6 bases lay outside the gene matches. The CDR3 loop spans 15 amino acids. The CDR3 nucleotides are TGTGCCAGCAGCCGGGGACAGTCGAATAATTCACCCCTCCACTTT. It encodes CASSRGQSNNSPLHF.

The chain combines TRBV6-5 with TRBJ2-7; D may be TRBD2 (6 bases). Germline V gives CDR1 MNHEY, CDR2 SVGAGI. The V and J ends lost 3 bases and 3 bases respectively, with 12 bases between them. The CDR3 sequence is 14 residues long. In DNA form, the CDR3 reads TGTGCCAGCAGTTATCGGTTTAGCGGCTACGAGCAGTACTTC. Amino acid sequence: CASSYRFSGYEQYF.

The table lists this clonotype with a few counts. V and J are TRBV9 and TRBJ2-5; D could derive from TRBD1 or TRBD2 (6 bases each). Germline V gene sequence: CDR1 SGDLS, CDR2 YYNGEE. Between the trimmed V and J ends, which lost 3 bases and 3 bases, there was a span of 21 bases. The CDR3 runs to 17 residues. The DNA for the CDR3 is TGTGCCAGCAGCGAGTCCCATGGGGGGCGCGTGGAAGAGACCCAGTACTTC. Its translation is CASSESHGGRVEETQYF. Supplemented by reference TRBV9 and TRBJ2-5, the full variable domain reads DSGVTQTPKHLITATGQRVTLRCSPRSGDLSVYWYQQSLDQGLQFLIQYYNGEERAKGNILERFSAQQFPDLHSELNLSSLELGDSALYFCASSESHGGRVEETQYFGPGTRLLVL.

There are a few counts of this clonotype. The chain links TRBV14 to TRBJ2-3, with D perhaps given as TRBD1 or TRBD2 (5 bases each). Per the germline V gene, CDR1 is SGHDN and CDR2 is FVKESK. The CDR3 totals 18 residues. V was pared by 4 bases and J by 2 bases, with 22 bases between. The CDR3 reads CASSLSIPYYGTTDTQYF. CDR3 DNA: TGTGCCAGCAGCCTTTCCATCCCCTATTACGGGACCACAGATACGCAGTATTTT.

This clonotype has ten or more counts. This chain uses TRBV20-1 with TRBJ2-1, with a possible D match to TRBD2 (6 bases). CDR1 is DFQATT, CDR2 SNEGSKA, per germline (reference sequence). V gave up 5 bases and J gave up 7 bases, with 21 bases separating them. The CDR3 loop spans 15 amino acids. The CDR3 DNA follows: TGCAGTGCTCACTCCCGTAACGGGAGTAGAAATGAGCAGTTCTTC. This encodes CSAHSRNGSRNEQFF.

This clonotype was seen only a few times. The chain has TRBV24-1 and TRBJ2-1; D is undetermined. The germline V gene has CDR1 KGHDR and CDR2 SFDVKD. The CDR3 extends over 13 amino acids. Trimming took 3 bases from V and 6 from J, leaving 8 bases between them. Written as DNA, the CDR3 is TGTGCCACCAGTGATACGTCACGCAATGAGCAGTTCTTC. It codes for CATSDTSRNEQFF.

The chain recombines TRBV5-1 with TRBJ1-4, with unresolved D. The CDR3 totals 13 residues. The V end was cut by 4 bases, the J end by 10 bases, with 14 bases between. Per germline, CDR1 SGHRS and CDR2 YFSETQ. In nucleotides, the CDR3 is TGCGCCAGCAGCCTCAAAAGGCGTGGAAAACTGTTTTTT. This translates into CASSLKRRGKLFF.

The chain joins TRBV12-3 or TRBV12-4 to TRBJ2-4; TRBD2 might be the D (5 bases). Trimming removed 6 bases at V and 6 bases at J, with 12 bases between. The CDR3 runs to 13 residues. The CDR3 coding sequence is TGTGCCAGCAGGCGGACTGGATCAAACATTCAGTACTTC. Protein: CASRRTGSNIQYF.

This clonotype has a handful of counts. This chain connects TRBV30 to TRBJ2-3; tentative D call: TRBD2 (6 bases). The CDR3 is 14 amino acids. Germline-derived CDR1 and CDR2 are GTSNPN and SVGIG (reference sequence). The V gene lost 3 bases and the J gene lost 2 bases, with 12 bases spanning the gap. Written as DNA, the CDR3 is TGTGCCTGGAGCAATGGGGACTCCACAGATACGCAGTATTTT. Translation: CAWSNGDSTDTQYF.

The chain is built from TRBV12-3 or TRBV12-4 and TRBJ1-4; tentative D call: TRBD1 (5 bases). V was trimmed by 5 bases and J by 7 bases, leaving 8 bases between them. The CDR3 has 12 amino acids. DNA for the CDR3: TGTGCCAGCAGTGGGGCAGTTGAAAAACTGTTTTTT. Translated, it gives CASSGAVEKLFF.

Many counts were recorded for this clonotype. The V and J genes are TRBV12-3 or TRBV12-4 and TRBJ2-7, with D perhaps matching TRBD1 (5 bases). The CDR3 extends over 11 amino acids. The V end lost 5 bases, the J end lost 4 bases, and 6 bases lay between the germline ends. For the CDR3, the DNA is TGTGCCAGCAGTCGACAGTACGAGCAGTACTTC. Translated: CASSRQYEQYF.

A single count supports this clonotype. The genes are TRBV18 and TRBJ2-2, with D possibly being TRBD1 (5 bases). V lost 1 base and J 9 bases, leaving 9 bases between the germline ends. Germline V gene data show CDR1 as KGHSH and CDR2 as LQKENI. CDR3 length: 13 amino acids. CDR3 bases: TGTGCCAGCTCACCACAGGGGTTTCGGGAGCTGTTTTTT. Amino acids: CASSPQGFRELFF.

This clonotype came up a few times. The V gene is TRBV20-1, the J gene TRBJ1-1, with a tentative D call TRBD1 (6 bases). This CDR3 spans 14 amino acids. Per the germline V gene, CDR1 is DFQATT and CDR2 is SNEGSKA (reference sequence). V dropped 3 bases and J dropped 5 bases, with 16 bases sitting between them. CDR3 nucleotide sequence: TGCAGTGCTAGGAGGGTGGGGGCGAGGACTGAAGCTTTCTTT. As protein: CSARRVGARTEAFF.

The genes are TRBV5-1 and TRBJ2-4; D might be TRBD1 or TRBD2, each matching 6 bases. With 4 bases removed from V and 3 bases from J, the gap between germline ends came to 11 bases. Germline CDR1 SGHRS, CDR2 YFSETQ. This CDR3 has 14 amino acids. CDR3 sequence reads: CASSKEGVKNIQYF. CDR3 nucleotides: TGCGCCAGCAGCAAGGAGGGGGTCAAAAACATTCAGTACTTC.

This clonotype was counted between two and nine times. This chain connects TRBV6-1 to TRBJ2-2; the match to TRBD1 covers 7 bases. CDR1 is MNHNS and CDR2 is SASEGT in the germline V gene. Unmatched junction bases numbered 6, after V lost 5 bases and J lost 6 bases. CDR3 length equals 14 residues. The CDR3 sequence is CASSRQTGSGELFF. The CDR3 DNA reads TGTGCCAGCAGTCGACAGACAGGGTCCGGGGAGCTGTTTTTT.

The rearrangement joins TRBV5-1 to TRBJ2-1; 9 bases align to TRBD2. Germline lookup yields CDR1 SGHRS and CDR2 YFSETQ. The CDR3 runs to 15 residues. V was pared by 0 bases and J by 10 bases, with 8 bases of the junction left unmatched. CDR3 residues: CASSLVAGGALEQFF. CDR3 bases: TGCGCCAGCAGCTTGGTGGCGGGAGGGGCCTTAGAGCAGTTCTTC.

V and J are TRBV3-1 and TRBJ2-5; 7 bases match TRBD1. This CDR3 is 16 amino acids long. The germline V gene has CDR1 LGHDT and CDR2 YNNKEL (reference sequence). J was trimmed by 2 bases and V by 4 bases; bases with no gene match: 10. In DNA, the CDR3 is TGTGCCAGCAGCCCCGACAGGGATCCTTTTCAAGAGACCCAGTACTTC. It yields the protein CASSPDRDPFQETQYF.

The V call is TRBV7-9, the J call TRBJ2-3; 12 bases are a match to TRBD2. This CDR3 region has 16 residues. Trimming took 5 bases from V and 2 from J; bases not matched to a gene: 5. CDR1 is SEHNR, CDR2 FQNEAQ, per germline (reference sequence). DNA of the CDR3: TGTGCCAGCAGCCCACGACTAGCGGGGGTCACAGATACGCAGTATTTT. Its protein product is CASSPRLAGVTDTQYF.

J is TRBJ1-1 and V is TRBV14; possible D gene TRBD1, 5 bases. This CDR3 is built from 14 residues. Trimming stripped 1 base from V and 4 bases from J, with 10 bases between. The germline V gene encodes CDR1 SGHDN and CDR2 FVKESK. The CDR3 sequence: CASSQGGRGTEAFF. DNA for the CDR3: TGTGCCAGCAGCCAAGGGGGCCGGGGCACTGAAGCTTTCTTT.

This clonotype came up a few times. DNA of the CDR3: TGTGCCAGCAGTTCCCCAGTGGCGAAGCCCGATACGCAGTATTTT. Encoded protein: CASSSPVAKPDTQYF. The rearrangement links TRBV12-3 or TRBV12-4 to TRBJ2-3, with unresolved D. The CDR3 runs to 15 residues. The ends were cut back, 4 bases at V and 6 bases at J, with 17 bases in the middle.

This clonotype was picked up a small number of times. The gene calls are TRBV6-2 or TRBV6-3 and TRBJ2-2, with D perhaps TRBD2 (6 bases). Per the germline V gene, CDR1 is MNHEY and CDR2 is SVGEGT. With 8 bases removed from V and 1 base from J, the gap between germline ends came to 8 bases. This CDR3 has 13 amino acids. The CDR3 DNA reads TGTGCCAGCTTTAGCGGGAACACCGGGGAGCTGTTTTTT. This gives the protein CASFSGNTGELFF.

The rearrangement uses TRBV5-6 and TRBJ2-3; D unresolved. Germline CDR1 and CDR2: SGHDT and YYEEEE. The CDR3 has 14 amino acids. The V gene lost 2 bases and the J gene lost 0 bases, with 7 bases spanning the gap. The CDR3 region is CASSFPQSTDTQYF. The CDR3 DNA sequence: TGTGCCAGCAGCTTTCCCCAGAGCACAGATACGCAGTATTTT.

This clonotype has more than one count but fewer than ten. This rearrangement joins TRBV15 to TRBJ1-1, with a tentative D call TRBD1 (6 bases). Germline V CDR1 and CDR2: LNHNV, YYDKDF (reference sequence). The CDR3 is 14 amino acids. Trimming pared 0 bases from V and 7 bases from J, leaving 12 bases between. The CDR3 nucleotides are TGTGCCACCAGCAGAGATGGGGTAGGGGGTGAAGCTTTCTTT. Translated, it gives CATSRDGVGGEAFF. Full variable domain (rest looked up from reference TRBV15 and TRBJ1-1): DAMVIQNPRYQVTQFGKPVTLSCSQTLNHNVMYWYQQKSSQAPKLLFHYYDKDFNNEADTPDNFQSRRPNTSFCFLDIRSPGLGDTAMYLCATSRDGVGGEAFFGQGTRLTVV.

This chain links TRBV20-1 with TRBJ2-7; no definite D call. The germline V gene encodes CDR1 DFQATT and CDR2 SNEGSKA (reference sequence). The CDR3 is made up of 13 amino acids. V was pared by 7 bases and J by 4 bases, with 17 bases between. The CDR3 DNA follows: TGCAGTGTGTCACCGCACTCGTCTTACGAGCAGTACTTC. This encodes CSVSPHSSYEQYF.

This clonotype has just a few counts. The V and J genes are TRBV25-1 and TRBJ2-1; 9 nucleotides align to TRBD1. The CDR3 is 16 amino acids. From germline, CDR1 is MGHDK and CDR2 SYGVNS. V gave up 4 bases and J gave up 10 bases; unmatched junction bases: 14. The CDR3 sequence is CASSGMTGGSAAEQFF. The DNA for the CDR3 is TGTGCCAGCAGTGGGATGACAGGGGGGTCAGCAGCCGAGCAGTTCTTC.

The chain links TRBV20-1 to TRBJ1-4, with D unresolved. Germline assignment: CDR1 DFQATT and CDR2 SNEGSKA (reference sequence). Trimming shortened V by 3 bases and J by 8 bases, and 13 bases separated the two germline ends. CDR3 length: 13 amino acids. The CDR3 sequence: CSARSPFGEKLFF. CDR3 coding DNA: TGCAGTGCTAGGAGCCCCTTCGGGGAAAAACTGTTTTTT.

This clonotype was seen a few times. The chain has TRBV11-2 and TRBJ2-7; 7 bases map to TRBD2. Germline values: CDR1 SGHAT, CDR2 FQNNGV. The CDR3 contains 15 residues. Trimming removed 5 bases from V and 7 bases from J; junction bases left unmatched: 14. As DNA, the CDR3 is TGTGCCAGCAGCCCGGGGACTATTATGAGTGGGGAGCAGTACTTC. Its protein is CASSPGTIMSGEQYF.

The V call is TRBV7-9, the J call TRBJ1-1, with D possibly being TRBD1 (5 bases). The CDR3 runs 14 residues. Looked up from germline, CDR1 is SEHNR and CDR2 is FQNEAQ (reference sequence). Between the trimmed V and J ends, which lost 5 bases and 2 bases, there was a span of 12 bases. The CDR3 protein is CASSHKTENTEAFF. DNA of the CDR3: TGTGCCAGCAGCCATAAGACAGAAAACACTGAAGCTTTCTTT.